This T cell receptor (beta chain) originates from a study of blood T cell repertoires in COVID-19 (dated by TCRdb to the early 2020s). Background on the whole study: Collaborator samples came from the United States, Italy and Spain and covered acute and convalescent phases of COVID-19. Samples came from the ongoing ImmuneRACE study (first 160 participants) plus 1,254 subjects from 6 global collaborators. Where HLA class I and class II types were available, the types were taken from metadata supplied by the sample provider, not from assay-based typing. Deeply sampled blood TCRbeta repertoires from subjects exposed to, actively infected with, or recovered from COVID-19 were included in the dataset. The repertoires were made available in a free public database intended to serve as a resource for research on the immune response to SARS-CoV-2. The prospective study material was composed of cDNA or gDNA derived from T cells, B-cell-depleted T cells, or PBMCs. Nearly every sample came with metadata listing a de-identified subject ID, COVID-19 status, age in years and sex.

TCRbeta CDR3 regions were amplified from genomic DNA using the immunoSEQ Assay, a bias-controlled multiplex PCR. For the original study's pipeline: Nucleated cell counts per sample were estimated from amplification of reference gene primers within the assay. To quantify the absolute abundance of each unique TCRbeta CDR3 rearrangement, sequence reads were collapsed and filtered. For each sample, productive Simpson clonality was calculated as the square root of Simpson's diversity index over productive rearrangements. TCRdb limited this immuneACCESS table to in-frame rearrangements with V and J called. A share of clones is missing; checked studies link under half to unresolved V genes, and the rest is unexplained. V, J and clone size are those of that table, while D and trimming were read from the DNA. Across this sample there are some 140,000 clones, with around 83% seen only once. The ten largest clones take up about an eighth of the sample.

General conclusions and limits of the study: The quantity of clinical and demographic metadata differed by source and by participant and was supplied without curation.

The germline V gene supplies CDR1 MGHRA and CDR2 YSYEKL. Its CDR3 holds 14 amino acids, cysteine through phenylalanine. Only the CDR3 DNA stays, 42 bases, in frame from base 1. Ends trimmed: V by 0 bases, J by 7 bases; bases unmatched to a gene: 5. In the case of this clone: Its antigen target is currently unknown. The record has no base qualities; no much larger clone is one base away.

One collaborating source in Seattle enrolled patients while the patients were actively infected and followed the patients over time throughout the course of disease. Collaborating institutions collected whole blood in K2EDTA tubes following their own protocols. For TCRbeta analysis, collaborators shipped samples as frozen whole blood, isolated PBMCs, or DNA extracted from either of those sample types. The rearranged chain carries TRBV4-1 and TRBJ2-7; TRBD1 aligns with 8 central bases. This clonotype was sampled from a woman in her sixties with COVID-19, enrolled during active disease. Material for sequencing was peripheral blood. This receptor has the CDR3 CASSQEGQVSEQYF. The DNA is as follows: TGCGCCAGCAGCCAAGAGGGACAGGTTTCGGAGCAGTACTTC.